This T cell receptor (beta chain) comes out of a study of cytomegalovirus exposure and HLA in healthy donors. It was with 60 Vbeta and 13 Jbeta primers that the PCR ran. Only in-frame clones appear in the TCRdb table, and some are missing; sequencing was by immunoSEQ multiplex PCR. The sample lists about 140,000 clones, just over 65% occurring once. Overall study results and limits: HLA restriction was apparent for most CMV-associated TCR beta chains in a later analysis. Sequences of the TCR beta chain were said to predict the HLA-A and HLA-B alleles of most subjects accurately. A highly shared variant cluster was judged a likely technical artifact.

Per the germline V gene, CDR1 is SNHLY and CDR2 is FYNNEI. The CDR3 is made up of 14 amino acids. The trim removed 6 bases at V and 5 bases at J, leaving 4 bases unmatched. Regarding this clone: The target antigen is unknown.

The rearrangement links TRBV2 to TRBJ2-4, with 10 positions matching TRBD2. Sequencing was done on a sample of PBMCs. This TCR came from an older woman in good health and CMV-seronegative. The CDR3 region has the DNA TGTGCCAGCAGGAGGACTAGCGGCGAAAACATTCAGTACTTC. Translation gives CASRRTSGENIQYF.